The 7 T cell receptor beta chains listed next were all sequenced from one sample in a study of beta chain features in type 1 diabetes. Broader study findings: Shortening of TCRB CDR3s, moderate but significant, appeared in all four CD4+ subsets of Type 1 diabetes patients.

These TCRs are of unknown antigen specificity. As every portion of the isolated RNA was reverse transcribed, the sequencing read expressed TCRB transcripts. The repertoire was sequenced with immunoSEQ multiplex PCR; TCRdb's copy has only in-frame clones and lacks some. The sample has some 44,000 clones, approximately 68% seen once. Sequenced sample: Tregs from blood. These receptors all come from a woman aged 18-30 years with type 1 diabetes.

V is TRBV7-9 and J is TRBJ2-1; maybe TRBD2 (5 bases). The CDR3 spans 18 residues. V lost 3 bases and J lost 8, with 26 bases in between. CDR1 is SEHNR and CDR2 is FQNEAQ in the germline V gene (reference sequence). CDR3 DNA: TGTGCCAGCAGCTTTGGGAGAGATTTAGCGAAACCCTCGGATGAGCAGTTCTTC. Translation: CASSFGRDLAKPSDEQFF.

CDR3 sequence (DNA): TGTGCCAGCAGGAGGGGGTGGACCGGGGAGCTGTTTTTT. Translated: CASRRGWTGELFF. This chain uses TRBV9 with TRBJ2-2, with D maybe TRBD1 (6 bases). V was clipped by 5 bases and J by 5 bases, with 10 bases between them. The CDR3 runs 13 residues. Germline loops: CDR1 SGDLS, CDR2 YYNGEE.

The V and J genes are TRBV7-9 and TRBJ2-7, with D perhaps matching TRBD2 (5 bases). V was cut by 5 bases and J by 7 bases, with 9 bases left in between. CDR1 and CDR2 (germline): SEHNR, FQNEAQ (reference sequence). The CDR3 has 11 residues. In DNA, the CDR3 is TGTGCCAGCAGCCGGGATTGGGAGCAGTACTTC. This encodes CASSRDWEQYF. The full variable domain, rest sourced from reference TRBV7-9 and TRBJ2-7, is DTGVSQNPRHKITKRGQNVTFRCDPISEHNRLYWYRQTLGQGPEFLTYFQNEAQLEKSRLLSDRFSAERPKGSFSTLEIQRTEQGDSAMYLCASSRDWEQYFGPGTRLTVT.

Relative to its sample, this clone is medium-sized (0.01 to 0.1%). The sample carries other DNA sequences with the same CDR3. The V gene is TRBV6-5, the J gene TRBJ1-1; D call uncertain. Per the germline V gene, CDR1 is MNHEY and CDR2 is SVGAGI. This CDR3 is built from 13 residues. The ends were cut back, 5 bases at V and 8 bases at J, with 15 bases in the middle. DNA for the CDR3: TGTGCCAGCAGTGTCGTTGACATGGCGGAAGCTTTCTTT. This translates into CASSVVDMAEAFF.

This clone was detected once. This chain's CDR3 is CASSPYRQGAEAFF. The DNA for the CDR3 is TGTGCCAGCAGCCCCTACCGACAGGGCGCTGAAGCTTTCTTT. V usage is TRBV7-8 and J usage is TRBJ1-1; 7 nucleotides line up with TRBD1. V lost 5 bases, J lost 6 bases, and 9 bases stayed unmatched. Germline loops: CDR1 SGHVS, CDR2 FQNEAQ. The CDR3 sequence is 14 residues long. The full variable domain, its missing parts supplied by reference TRBV7-8 and TRBJ1-1, is GAGVSQSPRYKVAKRGQDVALRCDPISGHVSLFWYQQALGQGPEFLTYFQNEAQLDKSGLPSDRFFAERPEGSVSTLKIQRTQQEDSAVYLCASSPYRQGAEAFFGQGTRLTVV.

This chain links TRBV6-6 with TRBJ2-1; 10 nucleotides line up with TRBD2. CDR1 is MNHNY and CDR2 is SVGAGI in the germline V gene (reference sequence). This CDR3 is built from 15 residues. With 4 bases clipped from V and 0 bases from J, the junction kept 0 bases outside the gene matches. The CDR3 DNA reads TGTGCCAGCAGTTCTAGCGGGAGCTCCTACAATGAGCAGTTCTTC. Its protein product is CASSSSGSSYNEQFF.

The chain combines TRBV19 with TRBJ1-2, with 7 bases lining up with TRBD1. The germline gives CDR1 LNHDA, CDR2 SQIVND (reference sequence). The V gene end was trimmed by 3 bases and the J gene end by 8 bases; junction bases not matched to a gene: 9. This CDR3 has 14 residues. As DNA, the CDR3 is TGTGCCAGTAGTATCGGAGACAGGGACGGCGGCTACACCTTC. Its protein product is CASSIGDRDGGYTF.